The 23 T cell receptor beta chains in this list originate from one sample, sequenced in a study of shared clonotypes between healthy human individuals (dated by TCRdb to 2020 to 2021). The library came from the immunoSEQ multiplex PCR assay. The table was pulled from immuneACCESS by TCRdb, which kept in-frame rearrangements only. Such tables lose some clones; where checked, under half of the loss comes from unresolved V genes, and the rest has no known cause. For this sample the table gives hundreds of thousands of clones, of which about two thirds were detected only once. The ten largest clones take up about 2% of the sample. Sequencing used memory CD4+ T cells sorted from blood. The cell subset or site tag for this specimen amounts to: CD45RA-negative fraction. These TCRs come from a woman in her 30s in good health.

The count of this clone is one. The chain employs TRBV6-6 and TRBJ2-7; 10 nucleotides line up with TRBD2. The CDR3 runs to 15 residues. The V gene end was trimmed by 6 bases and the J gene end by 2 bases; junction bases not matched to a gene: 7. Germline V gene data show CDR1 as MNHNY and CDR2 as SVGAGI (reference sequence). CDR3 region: CASRPSGSIAYEQYF. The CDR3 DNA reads TGTGCCAGCAGGCCTAGCGGGAGTATCGCCTACGAGCAGTACTTC.

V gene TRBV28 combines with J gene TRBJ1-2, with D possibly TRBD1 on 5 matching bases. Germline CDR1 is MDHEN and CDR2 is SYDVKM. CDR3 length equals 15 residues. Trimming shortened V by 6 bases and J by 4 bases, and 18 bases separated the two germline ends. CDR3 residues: CASRKKTQGGYGYTF. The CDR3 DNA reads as TGTGCCAGCAGGAAAAAGACGCAGGGTGGCTATGGCTACACCTTC.

The CDR3 sequence: CASSQSSRQGAAEAFF. The CDR3 nucleotides are TGTGCCAGCAGCCAATCTAGCAGACAGGGGGCCGCTGAAGCTTTCTTT. This chain links TRBV16 with TRBJ1-1, with 10 bases fitting TRBD1. V lost 0 bases to trimming and J lost 6 bases; unmatched junction nucleotides: 7. Looked up from germline, CDR1 is KGHSY and CDR2 is FQNENV. CDR3 length: 16 amino acids.

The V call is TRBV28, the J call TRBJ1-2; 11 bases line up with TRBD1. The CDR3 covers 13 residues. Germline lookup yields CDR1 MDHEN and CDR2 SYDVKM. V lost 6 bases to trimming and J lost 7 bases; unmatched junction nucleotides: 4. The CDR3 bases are TGTGCCAGCAGATGGGACAGGGGGGGTGGCTACACCTTC. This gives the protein CASRWDRGGGYTF.

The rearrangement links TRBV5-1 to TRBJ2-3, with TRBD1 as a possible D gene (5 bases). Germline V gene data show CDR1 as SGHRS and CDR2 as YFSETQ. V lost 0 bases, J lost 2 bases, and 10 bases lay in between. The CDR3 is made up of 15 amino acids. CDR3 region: CASSLGTLLTDTQYF. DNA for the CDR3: TGCGCCAGCAGCTTGGGGACACTACTCACAGATACGCAGTATTTT.

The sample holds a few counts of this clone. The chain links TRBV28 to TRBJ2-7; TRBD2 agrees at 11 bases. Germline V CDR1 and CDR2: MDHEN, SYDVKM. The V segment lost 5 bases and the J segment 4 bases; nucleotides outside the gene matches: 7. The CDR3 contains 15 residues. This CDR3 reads CASSRGTSGNYEQYF. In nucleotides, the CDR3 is TGTGCCAGCAGTCGAGGGACTAGCGGAAATTACGAGCAGTACTTC. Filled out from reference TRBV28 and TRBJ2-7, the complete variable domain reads DVKVTQSSRYLVKRTGEKVFLECVQDMDHENMFWYRQDPGLGLRLIYFSYDVKMKEKGDIPEGYSVSREKKERFSLILESASTNQTSMYLCASSRGTSGNYEQYFGPGTRLTVT.

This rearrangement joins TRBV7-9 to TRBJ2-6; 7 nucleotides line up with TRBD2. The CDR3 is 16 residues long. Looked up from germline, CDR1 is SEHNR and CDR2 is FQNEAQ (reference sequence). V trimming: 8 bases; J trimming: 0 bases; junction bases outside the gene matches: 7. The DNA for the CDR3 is TGTGCCAGCGACAAACGGGGGGTCTCTGGGGCCAACGTCCTGACTTTC. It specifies CASDKRGVSGANVLTF.

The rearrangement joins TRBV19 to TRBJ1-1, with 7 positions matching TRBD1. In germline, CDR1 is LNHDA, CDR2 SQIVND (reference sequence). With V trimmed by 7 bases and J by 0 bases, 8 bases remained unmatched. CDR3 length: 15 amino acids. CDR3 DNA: TGTGCCAGTAAGCCAGGGGGATTTGTGAACACTGAAGCTTTCTTT. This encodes CASKPGGFVNTEAFF. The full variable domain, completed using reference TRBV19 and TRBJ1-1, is DGGITQSPKYLFRKEGQNVTLSCEQNLNHDAMYWYRQDPGQGLRLIYYSQIVNDFQKGDIAEGYSVSREKKESFPLTVTSAQKNPTAFYLCASKPGGFVNTEAFFGQGTRLTVV.

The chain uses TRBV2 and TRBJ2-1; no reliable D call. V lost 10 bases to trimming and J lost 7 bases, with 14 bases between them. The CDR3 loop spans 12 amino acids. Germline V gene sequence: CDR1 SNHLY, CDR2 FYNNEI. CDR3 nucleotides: TGTGCCACTCCCGGAGCCGGTAATGAGCAGTTCTTC. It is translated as CATPGAGNEQFF.

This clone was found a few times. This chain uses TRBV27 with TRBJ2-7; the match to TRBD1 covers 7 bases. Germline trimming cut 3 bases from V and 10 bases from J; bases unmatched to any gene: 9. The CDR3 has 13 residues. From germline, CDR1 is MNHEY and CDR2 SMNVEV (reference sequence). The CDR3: CASSLSRDSYQYF. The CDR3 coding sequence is TGTGCCAGCAGTTTGTCCCGGGACAGTTACCAGTACTTC.

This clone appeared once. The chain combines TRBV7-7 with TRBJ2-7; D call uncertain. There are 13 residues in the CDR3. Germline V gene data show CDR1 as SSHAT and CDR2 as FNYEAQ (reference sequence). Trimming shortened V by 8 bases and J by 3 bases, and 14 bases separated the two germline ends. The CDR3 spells CASAELAGYEQYF. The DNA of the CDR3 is TGTGCCAGCGCGGAGTTGGCAGGCTACGAGCAGTACTTC.

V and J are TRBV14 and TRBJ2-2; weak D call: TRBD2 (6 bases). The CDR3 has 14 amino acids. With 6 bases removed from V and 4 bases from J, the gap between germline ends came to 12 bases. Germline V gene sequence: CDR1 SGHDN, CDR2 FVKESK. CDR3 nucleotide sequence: TGTGCCAGCAGGGGGGACTCCTCCACCGGGGAGCTGTTTTTT. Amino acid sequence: CASRGDSSTGELFF.

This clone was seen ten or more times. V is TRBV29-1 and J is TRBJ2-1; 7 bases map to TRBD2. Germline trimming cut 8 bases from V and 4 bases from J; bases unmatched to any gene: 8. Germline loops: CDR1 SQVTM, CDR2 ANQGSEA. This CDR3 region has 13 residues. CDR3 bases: TGCAGCTGGGGGGGATTTACTTACAATGAGCAGTTCTTC. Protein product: CSWGGFTYNEQFF.

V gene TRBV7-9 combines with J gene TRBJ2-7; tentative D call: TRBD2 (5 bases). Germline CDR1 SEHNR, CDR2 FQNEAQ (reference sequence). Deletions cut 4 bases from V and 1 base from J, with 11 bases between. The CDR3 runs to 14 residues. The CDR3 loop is CASSSGGLSYEQYF. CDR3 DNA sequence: TGTGCCAGCAGCTCTGGCGGGCTTTCCTACGAGCAGTACTTC.

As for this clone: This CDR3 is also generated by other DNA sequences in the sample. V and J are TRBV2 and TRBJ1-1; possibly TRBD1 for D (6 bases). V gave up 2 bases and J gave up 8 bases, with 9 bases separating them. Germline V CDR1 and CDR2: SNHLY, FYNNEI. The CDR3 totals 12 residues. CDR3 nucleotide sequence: TGTGCCAGCAGTGAAAGGGGGACAGAAGCTTTCTTT. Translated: CASSERGTEAFF.

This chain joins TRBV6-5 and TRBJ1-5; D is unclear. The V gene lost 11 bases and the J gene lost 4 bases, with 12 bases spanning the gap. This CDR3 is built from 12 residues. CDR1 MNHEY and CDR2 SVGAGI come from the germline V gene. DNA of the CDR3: TGTGCCGCGGCGAGAGTAAATCAGCCCCAGCATTTT. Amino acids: CAAARVNQPQHF.

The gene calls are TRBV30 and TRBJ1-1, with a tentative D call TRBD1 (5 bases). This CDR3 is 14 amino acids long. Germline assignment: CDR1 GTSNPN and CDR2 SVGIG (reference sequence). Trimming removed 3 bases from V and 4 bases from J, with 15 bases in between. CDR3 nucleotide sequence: TGTGCCTGGAGGAAAATTACGGGGGGCACTGAAGCTTTCTTT. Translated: CAWRKITGGTEAFF.

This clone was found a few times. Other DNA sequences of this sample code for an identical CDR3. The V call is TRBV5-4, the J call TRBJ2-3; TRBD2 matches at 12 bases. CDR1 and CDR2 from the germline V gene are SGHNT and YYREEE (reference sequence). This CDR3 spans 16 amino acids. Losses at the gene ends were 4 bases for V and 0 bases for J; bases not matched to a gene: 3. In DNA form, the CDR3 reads TGTGCCAGCAGCACAGGGACTAGCGGGAGCACAGATACGCAGTATTTT. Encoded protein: CASSTGTSGSTDTQYF.

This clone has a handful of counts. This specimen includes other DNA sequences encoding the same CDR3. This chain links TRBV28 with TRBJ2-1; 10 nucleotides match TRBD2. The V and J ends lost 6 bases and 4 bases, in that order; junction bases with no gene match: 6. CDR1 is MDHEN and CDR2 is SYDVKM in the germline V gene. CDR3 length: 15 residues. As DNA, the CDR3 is TGTGCCAGCAGAGAAGGACTAGCGGAGTACAATGAGCAGTTCTTC. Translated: CASREGLAEYNEQFF.

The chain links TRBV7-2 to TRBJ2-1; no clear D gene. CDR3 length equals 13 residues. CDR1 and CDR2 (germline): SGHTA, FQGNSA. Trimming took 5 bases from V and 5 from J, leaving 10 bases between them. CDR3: CASSLKWNNEQFF. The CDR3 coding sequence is TGTGCCAGCAGCCTAAAATGGAACAATGAGCAGTTCTTC.

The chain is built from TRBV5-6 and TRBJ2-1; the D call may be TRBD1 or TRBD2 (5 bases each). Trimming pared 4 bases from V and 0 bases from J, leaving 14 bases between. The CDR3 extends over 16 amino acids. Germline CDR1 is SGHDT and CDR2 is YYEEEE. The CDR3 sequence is CASSTGPLSSYNEQFF. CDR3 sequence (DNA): TGTGCCAGCAGCACGGGACCACTGAGCTCCTACAATGAGCAGTTCTTC. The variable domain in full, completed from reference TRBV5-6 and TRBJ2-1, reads DAGVTQSPTHLIKTRGQQVTLRCSPKSGHDTVSWYQQALGQGPQFIFQYYEEEERQRGNFPDRFSGHQFPNYSSELNVNALLLGDSALYLCASSTGPLSSYNEQFFGPGTRLTVL.

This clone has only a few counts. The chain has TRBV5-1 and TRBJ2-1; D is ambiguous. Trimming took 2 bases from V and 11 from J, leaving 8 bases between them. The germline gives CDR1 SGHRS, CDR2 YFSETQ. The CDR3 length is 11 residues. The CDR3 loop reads CASSLNGKQFF. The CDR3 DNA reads TGCGCCAGCAGCTTAAATGGGAAGCAGTTCTTC.

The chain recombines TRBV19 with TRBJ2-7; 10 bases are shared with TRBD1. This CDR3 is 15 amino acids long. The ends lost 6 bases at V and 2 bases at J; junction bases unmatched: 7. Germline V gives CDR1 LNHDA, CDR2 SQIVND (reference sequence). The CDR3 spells CASSLPGQGTYEQYF. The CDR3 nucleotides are TGTGCCAGTAGCTTACCGGGACAGGGGACCTACGAGCAGTACTTC.